A selection of T cell receptor beta chains follows, all from one sample in a study of cytomegalovirus exposure and HLA in healthy donors. TCRdb keeps only in-frame clones here, not all; method: immunoSEQ multiplex PCR. The table has about 160,000 clones, roughly 85% seen once. Sequenced: PBMCs. Receptors originate from a man aged 30-40 years in good health and CMV-seronegative. Each CDR3 is given with its conserved first and last residue. D genes are given only for firm matches. Not all rows give a size; the values are once, few, many and, for expanded clones, a class.

d_gene	j_gene	abundance	v_gene	CDR3nt	CDR3aa
NA	TRBJ2-1	NA	TRBV5-1	TGCGCCAGCAGCTTGGAGCTGAGCTCCTACAATGAGCAGTTCTTC	CASSLELSSYNEQFF
TRBD1	TRBJ2-1	NA	TRBV5-1	TGCGCCAGCAGCCCGGCAGGACAGGAGAACAATGAGCAGTTCTTC	CASSPAGQENNEQFF
NA	TRBJ2-3	NA	TRBV7-9	TGTGCCAGCAGCTTTGGTACTAGCACAGATACGCAGTATTTT	CASSFGTSTDTQYF
NA	TRBJ1-2	NA	TRBV5-1	TGCGCCAGCAGCTCCCAGGGTACCCACTACACCTTC	CASSSQGTHYTF
TRBD1	TRBJ1-2	NA	TRBV7-3	TGTGCCAGCAGCTTAGGCAACCCCAGACAGGGACATGGCTACACCTTC	CASSLGNPRQGHGYTF
TRBD1	TRBJ2-7	few	TRBV10-3	TGTGCCATCAGTGACTCCGGGACAGGGGGCTGGGAGCAGTACTTC	CAISDSGTGGWEQYF
NA	TRBJ1-1	NA	TRBV5-5	TGTGCCAGCAGCTTGGTCCCCCTGGACTTTGTGGCTTTCTTT	CASSLVPLDFVAFF
NA	TRBJ2-2	few	TRBV7-2	TGTGCCAGCAGCCCGGGGAACACCGGGGAGCTGTTTTTT	CASSPGNTGELFF
TRBD2	TRBJ2-7	NA	TRBV13	TGTGCCAGCAGCTCCAGAGGAACTAGCGGTGCCTACGAGCAGTACTTC	CASSSRGTSGAYEQYF
NA	TRBJ1-1	NA	TRBV21-1	TGTGCCAGCAGCAAAGCCAGACAGGGGGGTGCTTTCTTT	CASSKARQGGAFF
NA	TRBJ1-2	NA	TRBV7-8	TGTGCCAGCAGCTTCACAGAAGCTAACTATGGCTACACCTTC	CASSFTEANYGYTF
TRBD1	TRBJ1-5	NA	TRBV10-3	TGTGCCATCAGTGAAACCCTCCCCGGGACAGGGATTGATCAGCCCCAGCATTTT	CAISETLPGTGIDQPQHF
TRBD1	TRBJ2-7	NA	TRBV5-6	TGTGCCAGCAGCCTCCGGGACAGGCCTTCCTACGAGCAGTACTTC	CASSLRDRPSYEQYF
TRBD2	TRBJ2-3	NA	TRBV27	TGTGCCAGCAGTTTAGGCGGGGGGCAAACCAATACGCAGTATTTT	CASSLGGGQTNTQYF
NA	TRBJ2-3	few	TRBV14	TGTGCCAGCCGCCCCCTCAACACGGATACGCAGTATTTT	CASRPLNTDTQYF
TRBD1	TRBJ1-2	NA	TRBV6-6	TGTGCCAGCAGTGACCGGGACAGGGACTATGGCTACACCTTC	CASSDRDRDYGYTF
NA	TRBJ2-2	few	TRBV19	TGTGCCAGTAGGTTGACTGCCGCCGGGGAGCTGTTTTTT	CASRLTAAGELFF
NA	TRBJ1-1	NA	TRBV5-1	TGCGCCAGCAGCTCGGATCAGGGTGGCACTGAAGCTTTCTTT	CASSSDQGGTEAFF
NA	TRBJ1-5	NA	TRBV28	TGTGCCAGCAGTTTGGGACTGATGAATCAGCCCCAGCATTTT	CASSLGLMNQPQHF
TRBD2	TRBJ2-3	few	TRBV2	TGTGCCAGCAGTGAGGGTGCGGGAGGGCCCGGAGATACGCAGTATTTT	CASSEGAGGPGDTQYF
NA	TRBJ2-1	NA	TRBV11-2	TGTGCCAGCAGCCTCGTCGTGCGGGATCTTGGCAATGAGCAGTTCTTC	CASSLVVRDLGNEQFF
NA	TRBJ2-2	NA	TRBV21-1	TGTGCCAGCAGCAAAGTCAGGACTAGCTTTTCCCCCACTTACGGGGAGCTGTTTTTT	CASSKVRTSFSPTYGELFF
NA	TRBJ1-5	NA	TRBV28	TGTGCCAGCAGTGGAGATCAGCCCCAGCATTTT	CASSGDQPQHF
NA	TRBJ1-1	NA	TRBV18	TGTGCCAGCTCACTCACAGGGATGAACACTGAAGCTTTCTTT	CASSLTGMNTEAFF
NA	TRBJ2-2	NA	TRBV7-6	TGTGCCAGCGTCAGAGAGGGAGGCGGGGAGCTGTTTTTT	CASVREGGGELFF
NA	TRBJ1-4	NA	TRBV15	TGTGCCACCAGTCCGATCACCTGGACAGCAACTAATGAAAAACTGTTTTTT	CATSPITWTATNEKLFF
NA	TRBJ1-1	NA	TRBV4-3	TGCGCCAGCAGCCAGATGGGGGGGGCAAGGAACACTGAAGCTTTCTTT	CASSQMGGARNTEAFF
NA	TRBJ2-7	NA	TRBV7-9	TGTGCCAGCAGCACGATTTCTCTAGACTACGAGCAGTACTTC	CASSTISLDYEQYF
NA	TRBJ2-5	NA	TRBV5-8	TGTGCCAGCAGCCGTGGACACAAGAAAGAGACCCAGTACTTC	CASSRGHKKETQYF
NA	TRBJ2-2	NA	TRBV21-1	TGTGCCAGCAGCAAAGAGGAAGAGGGCACCGGGGAGCTGTTTTTT	CASSKEEEGTGELFF
NA	TRBJ2-6	NA	TRBV4-3	TGCGCCAGCAGCCCCAGGAACTCTGGGGCCAACGTCCTGACTTTC	CASSPRNSGANVLTF
TRBD1	TRBJ1-5	NA	TRBV18	TGTGCCAGCTCACCATGGACAGGCCTCAATCAGCCCCAGCATTTT	CASSPWTGLNQPQHF
NA	TRBJ2-7	NA	TRBV28	TGTGCCAGCAGTCCTACAGGGATTTTGGCCTACGAGCAGTACTTC	CASSPTGILAYEQYF
NA	TRBJ1-2	once	TRBV27	TGTGCCAGCAGTTCCGGAGGCCCCCCCTATGGCTACACCTTC	CASSSGGPPYGYTF
TRBD2	TRBJ2-5	NA	TRBV5-1	TGCGCCAGCAGCTTAGACCCGGCGGGGACGGGGGGACAGACCCAGTACTTC	CASSLDPAGTGGQTQYF
TRBD2	TRBJ2-5	NA	TRBV9	TGTGCCAGCAGCGCAACTAGCGGGAGTTGGCAAGAGACCCAGTACTTC	CASSATSGSWQETQYF
NA	TRBJ1-2	NA	TRBV11-2	TGTGCCAGCAGCCCCGATAGGGGGTTTGGAAAGTATGGCTACACCTTC	CASSPDRGFGKYGYTF
TRBD2	TRBJ2-7	NA	TRBV28	TGTGCCAGCATCCTGAACCCCGGGGGGGAGCAGTACTTC	CASILNPGGEQYF
TRBD1	TRBJ1-1	NA	TRBV19	TGTGCCAGTAGTATCGGCAGACAGGGTCGCACTGAAGCTTTCTTT	CASSIGRQGRTEAFF
TRBD1	TRBJ2-2	NA	TRBV2	TGTGCCAGCAGTAGAGAGGGACAGGGCGGCGGGGAGCTGTTTTTT	CASSREGQGGGELFF
TRBD1	TRBJ1-1	NA	TRBV18	TGTGCCAGCTCAGCCGGGACAGAGATTTCGTCTTTCTTT	CASSAGTEISSFF
NA	TRBJ2-7	NA	TRBV19	TGTGCCAGTAGTATAGAATTTCGACGGGACGAGCAGTACTTC	CASSIEFRRDEQYF
NA	TRBJ2-7	once	TRBV7-2	TGTGCCAGCAGCTTCGGGTCCTACGAGCAGTACTTC	CASSFGSYEQYF
TRBD2	TRBJ2-7	few	TRBV11-1	TGTGCCAGCAGCCCATGGACTAGCGGTACCTACGAGCAGTACTTC	CASSPWTSGTYEQYF
TRBD1	TRBJ2-5	NA	TRBV5-4	TGTGCCAGCAGCGGGAACGGACAGGGGAGAGAGACCCAGTACTTC	CASSGNGQGRETQYF
NA	TRBJ2-5	NA	TRBV5-6	TGTGCCAGCAGCTTGAGACTTAGCCCCTTCGGGGAGCAGTACTTC	CASSLRLSPFGEQYF